Given below is one TCR beta chain in context. The sample comes from a study of T cell changes during pregnancy in multiple sclerosis. Assay: immunoSEQ multiplex PCR; the TCRdb copy retains only in-frame clones and omits some. The sample shows 70,000 to 75,000 clones, almost 95% of them seen only once. Germline V gives CDR1 LGHNA, CDR2 YSLEER. J was trimmed by 3 bases and V by 1 base; bases with no gene match: 3. The CDR3 is 15 residues long. The sequence came from a female donor with multiple sclerosis, enrolled in a pregnancy study. The gene calls are TRBV4-3 and TRBJ2-1; the match to TRBD1 covers 7 bases. Source: peripheral blood, taken before pregnancy. In nucleotides, the CDR3 is TGCGCCAGCAGCCAAGTCGGGACAGACTACAATGAGCAGTTCTTC. Amino acid sequence: CASSQVGTDYNEQFF.